This T cell receptor (beta chain) is drawn from a study of Ad26.COV2.S vaccination and SARS-CoV-2 variants. Study-wide points: TCR breadth and depth estimates may have understated total T cell responses. Researchers reported similar non-spike TCR breadth in vaccine and placebo recipients. Substantial breadth was reportedly displayed by spike-specific CD8+ and CD4+ T cell responses after vaccination. The study found higher spike-specific TCR breadth in vaccine than placebo recipients.

About this clone: Its antigen is not known.

TCRdb's copy holds only in-frame clones and misses some; the assay was immunoSEQ multiplex PCR. The table shows hundreds of thousands of clones, with about 93% occurring only once. Treatment defined: some 20 received Ad26.COV2.S at low or high dose, single or two shots; about 5 received placebo; per-sample allocation not given. Material that was analyzed had been drawn on day 63 after the first vaccine or placebo injection. CDR3 size: 12 residues. Trimming pared 1 base from V and 4 bases from J, leaving 6 bases between. CDR1 SGHNT and CDR2 YYREEE come from the germline V gene (reference sequence). The sequence derives from a person between 18 and 65 years old who received the Ad26.COV2.S COVID-19 vaccine or a placebo. The chain recombines TRBV5-4 with TRBJ2-7; the D is unclear. Sequenced material: peripheral blood, taken in a trial of Ad26.COV2.S vaccine versus placebo. The CDR3 DNA is TGTGCCAGCAGCTTGCACGGGTACGAGCAGTACTTC. It is translated as CASSLHGYEQYF.